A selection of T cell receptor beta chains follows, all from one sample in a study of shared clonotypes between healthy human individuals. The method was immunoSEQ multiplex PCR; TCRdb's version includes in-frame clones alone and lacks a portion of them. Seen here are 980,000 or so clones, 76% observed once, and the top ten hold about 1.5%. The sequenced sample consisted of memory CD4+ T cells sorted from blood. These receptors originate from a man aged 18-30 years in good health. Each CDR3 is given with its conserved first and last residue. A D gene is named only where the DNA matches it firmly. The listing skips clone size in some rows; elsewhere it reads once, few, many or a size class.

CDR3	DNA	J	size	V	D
CASSTIPGLAVARHEQFF	TGTGCCAGCAGTACTATACCGGGACTAGCGGTCGCAAGGCATGAGCAGTTCTTC	TRBJ2-1	.	TRBV2	TRBD2
CASSSGLLLREQYF	TGTGCCAGCAGCTCGGGACTCCTCTTACGAGAGCAGTACTTC	TRBJ2-7	.	TRBV5-6	.
CSANPNYGYTF	TGCAGTGCTAACCCTAACTATGGCTACACCTTC	TRBJ1-2	.	TRBV20-1	.
CASSYSDTQYF	TGTGCCAGCAGTTACTCCGATACGCAGTATTTT	TRBJ2-3	.	TRBV6-5	.
CASRNQGQFNEKLFF	TGTGCCAGCAGGAACCAAGGACAGTTTAATGAAAAACTGTTTTTT	TRBJ1-4	.	TRBV6-6	.
CASSDLASSYEQYF	TGTGCCAGCAGTGACCTAGCTTCCTCCTACGAGCAGTACTTC	TRBJ2-7	many	TRBV25-1	.
CASSPRGYEQYF	TGTGCCAGCAGCCCGAGGGGCTACGAGCAGTACTTC	TRBJ2-7	.	TRBV2	.
CASSPPGQGGSLKQFF	TGCGCCAGCAGCCCGCCGGGACAGGGAGGGAGCCTAAAGCAGTTCTTC	TRBJ2-1	.	TRBV5-1	TRBD1
CASISNPGQSYNEQFF	TGTGCCAGCATATCAAATCCGGGACAGTCCTACAATGAGCAGTTCTTC	TRBJ2-1	.	TRBV28	TRBD1
CAIQQTEMNTEAFF	TGTGCCATCCAGCAGACAGAGATGAACACTGAAGCTTTCTTT	TRBJ1-1	.	TRBV7-9	.
CATSRGSTGMFTDTQYF	TGTGCCACCAGCAGAGGTTCGACAGGGATGTTCACAGATACGCAGTATTTT	TRBJ2-3	.	TRBV15	TRBD1
CASSALGTTDTQYF	TGCGCCAGCAGTGCCCTAGGGACCACAGATACGCAGTATTTT	TRBJ2-3	once	TRBV10-1	.
CASSLGASSNQETQYF	TGTGCCAGCAGCTTGGGAGCTAGCTCAAATCAAGAGACCCAGTACTTC	TRBJ2-5	.	TRBV5-4	.
CASSQEGATGELFF	TGCGCCAGCAGCCAAGAGGGAGCCACCGGGGAGCTGTTTTTT	TRBJ2-2	.	TRBV4-3	.
CASSQDIDGTRGSNQPQHF	TGCGCCAGCAGCCAAGATATAGACGGGACGCGGGGAAGCAATCAGCCCCAGCATTTT	TRBJ1-5	.	TRBV4-3	.
CAISGGARQPQHF	TGTGCCATCAGTGGGGGGGCCCGACAGCCCCAGCATTTT	TRBJ1-5	once	TRBV10-3	.
CASSLGTKGSDTQYF	TGTGCCAGCAGCTTGGGGACCAAAGGTTCAGATACGCAGTATTTT	TRBJ2-3	.	TRBV5-8	.
CASSFETGSTGELFF	TGTGCCAGCAGCTTTGAGACAGGGTCCACCGGGGAGCTGTTTTTT	TRBJ2-2	.	TRBV7-9	TRBD1
CASSRGDTQYF	TGTGCCAGCAGCCGGGGGGATACGCAGTATTTT	TRBJ2-3	.	TRBV7-2	.
CASSRGQGRTNEKLFF	TGTGCCAGCAGCAGGGGACAGGGAAGAACTAATGAAAAACTGTTTTTT	TRBJ1-4	.	TRBV5-8	TRBD1
CATKPGPEGTEAFF	TGCGCCACCAAACCGGGACCCGAAGGGACTGAAGCTTTCTTT	TRBJ1-1	few	TRBV5-1	.
CASSQDRRQPQHF	TGCGCCAGCAGCCAAGATAGACGTCAGCCCCAGCATTTT	TRBJ1-5	.	TRBV4-3	.
CASAQEIKAFF	TGTGCCAGCGCCCAGGAAATAAAAGCTTTCTTT	TRBJ1-1	.	TRBV6-1	.
CASSLMGADTDTQYF	TGCGCCAGCAGCTTAATGGGTGCAGATACAGATACGCAGTATTTT	TRBJ2-3	.	TRBV5-1	.
CASSYSSPEGYTF	TGTGCCAGCAGTTACTCGTCCCCGGAGGGCTACACCTTC	TRBJ1-2	once	TRBV6-6	.
CAWSPVSSGANVLTF	TGTGCCTGGAGTCCCGTATCCTCTGGGGCCAACGTCCTGACTTTC	TRBJ2-6	few	TRBV30	.